This TCR beta chain was profiled in a study of shared clonotypes between healthy human individuals. For the study at large: Researchers drew samples from a couple of women and a few men aged 18 to 49. Study conclusions and caveats: Sharing of clonotypes among donors was expected to vary with sequencing depth.

The naive CD8 subset, CD45RO-negative cells positively selected for CCR7, excluded terminally differentiated effector memory CD45RA+ cells. Note on this clone: Its antigen is unknown.

Some 30,000 T cell genomes, or roughly 200 ng DNA, went into the sorted-subset replicate PCRs. Some clones are missing from TCRdb's copy, which holds only in-frame ones; the method was immunoSEQ multiplex PCR. The table records roughly 2,000,000 clones, 93% of them present only once. The length of the CDR3 is 13 residues. The V end was cut by 4 bases, the J end by 1 base, with 9 bases between. Looked up from germline, CDR1 is SGHRS and CDR2 is YFSETQ. Material: naive CD8+ T cells from PBMCs. V usage is TRBV5-1 and J usage is TRBJ2-7, with D tentatively TRBD1 (6 bases). The origin of this receptor is a man aged 18 to 30 in good health. Some clones in this sample may be carry-over from other donors' samples. The CDR3 nucleotides read TGCGCCAGCAGCGTGGACAGATCCTACGAGCAGTACTTC. The encoded protein is CASSVDRSYEQYF.